This TCR beta chain originates from a study of blood T cell repertoires in COVID-19. In the source study's methods: Researchers report that nucleated cell counts were estimated from reference gene primer amplification. Data came from immunoSEQ multiplex PCR; TCRdb stores just in-frame clones and leaves some out. The V and J calls and clone size are taken from that table; D and trimming were inferred from the DNA. The sample holds some 130,000 clones; 75% to 90% are singletons and the top ten take around 4.5%. Specimen: peripheral blood. The origin of this receptor is a man in his 60s with COVID-19, enrolled during active disease.

This chain's CDR3 is CASSPIAGGGGKTQYF. The CDR3 nucleotides are TGTGCCAGCAGCCCTATAGCGGGGGGCGGTGGGAAGACCCAGTACTTC. The rearrangement uses TRBV4-2 and TRBJ2-5; the match to TRBD2 covers 10 bases. The J segment lost 6 bases and the V segment lost 4 bases, leaving 11 bases of the junction unmatched. Germline V lookup: CDR1 LGHNA, CDR2 YNFKEQ. The CDR3 is 16 residues long.